This TCR beta chain was recovered during a study of CD8 T cells in Susac syndrome. Whole-study findings and limits: Regarding the TCR sequencing and HLA analysis, the study admitted that a relatively small number of individuals were involved.

Germline-derived CDR1 and CDR2 are DFQATT and SNEGSKA (reference sequence). There are 11 residues in the CDR3. This clonotype was picked up one time. Its antigen is undetermined. The RNA, roughly 0.45 to 1 ug, was put through reverse transcription using random hexamers. Across 54 Vbeta and 13 Jbeta, TCR beta CDR3 was amplified with immunoSEQ multiplex PCR. TCRdb re-called the immunoSEQ multiplex PCR reads with MiXCR, one entry per CDR3 protein. The sample yields 330,000 or so distinct CDR3 sequences, 89% seen once. The sequenced target, TCR beta, came from blood CD8+ and CD4+ T cells. J is TRBJ1-2 and V is TRBV20-1; D gene ambiguous. Sequenced: CD8+ T cells from PBMCs. The receptor was isolated from a human donor with multiple sclerosis. DNA of the CDR3: TGCAGCACTCCCCCGGGCTATGGCTACACCTTC. This sequence encodes CSTPPGYGYTF.